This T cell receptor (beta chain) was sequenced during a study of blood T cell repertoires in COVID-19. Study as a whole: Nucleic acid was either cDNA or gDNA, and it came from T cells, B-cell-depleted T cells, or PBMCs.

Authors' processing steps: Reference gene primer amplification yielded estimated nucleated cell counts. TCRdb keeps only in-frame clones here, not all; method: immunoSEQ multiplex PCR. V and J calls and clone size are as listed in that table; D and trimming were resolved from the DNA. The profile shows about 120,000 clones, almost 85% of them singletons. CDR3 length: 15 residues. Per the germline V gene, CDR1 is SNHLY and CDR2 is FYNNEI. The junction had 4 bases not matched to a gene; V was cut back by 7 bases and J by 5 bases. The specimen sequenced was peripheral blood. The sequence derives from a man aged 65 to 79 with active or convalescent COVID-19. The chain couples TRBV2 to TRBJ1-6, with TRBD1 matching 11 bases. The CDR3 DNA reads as TGTGCCAGCATCCAGGACAGGGGGCATAATTCACCCCTCCACTTT. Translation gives CASIQDRGHNSPLHF.